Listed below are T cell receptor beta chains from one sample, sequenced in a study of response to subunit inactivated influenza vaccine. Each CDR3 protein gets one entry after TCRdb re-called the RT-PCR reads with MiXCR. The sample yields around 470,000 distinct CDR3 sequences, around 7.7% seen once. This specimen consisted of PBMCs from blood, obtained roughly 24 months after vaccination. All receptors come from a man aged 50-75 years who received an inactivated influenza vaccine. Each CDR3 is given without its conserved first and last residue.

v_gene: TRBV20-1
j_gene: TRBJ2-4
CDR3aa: SAIPLAGGKNIQY

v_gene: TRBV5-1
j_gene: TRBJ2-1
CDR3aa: ASSLILVSGGEEEF

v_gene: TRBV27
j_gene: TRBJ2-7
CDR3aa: ASSPRDSIYEQY

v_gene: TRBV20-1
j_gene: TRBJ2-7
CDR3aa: SAHRGQGPWEQY

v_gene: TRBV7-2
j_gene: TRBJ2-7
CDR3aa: ASSLRGLAGGPH

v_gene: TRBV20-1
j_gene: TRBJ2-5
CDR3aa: SARGGQGGGETQY

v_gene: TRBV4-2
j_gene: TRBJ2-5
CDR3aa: ASSQALKETQY

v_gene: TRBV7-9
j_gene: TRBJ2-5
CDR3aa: ASSKQGELFSETQY

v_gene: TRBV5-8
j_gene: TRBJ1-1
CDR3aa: ASSNGQVMNTEAF

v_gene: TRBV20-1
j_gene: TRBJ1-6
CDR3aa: SAKDRVWDSPLH

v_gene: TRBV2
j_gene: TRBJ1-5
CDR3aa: ASSDPGQLNQPQH

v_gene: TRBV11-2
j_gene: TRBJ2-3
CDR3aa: ASSVGVSTDTQY

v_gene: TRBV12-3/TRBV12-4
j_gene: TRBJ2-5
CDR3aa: ASSFTGTEETQY

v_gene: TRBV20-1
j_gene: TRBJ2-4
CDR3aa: SARARLAPNIQY

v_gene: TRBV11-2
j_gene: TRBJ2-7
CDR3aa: ASSRGPEQY